The rows below give T cell receptor beta chains drawn from one sample of a study of cytomegalovirus exposure and HLA in healthy donors. Using immunoSEQ multiplex PCR, the repertoire was profiled, and TCRdb retains in-frame clones only, with some absent. Found here are about 160,000 clones, roughly 77% of them singletons; the top ten hold 1%. The sequencing sample was made of PBMCs. The receptors originated from a woman between 50 and 59 years old in good health and CMV-seropositive. Each CDR3 is given with its conserved first and last residue. Fields, in order: V gene, D gene, CDR3 length, clone size, J gene, CDR3 protein, CDR3 DNA. The D gene is left open where the match is weak. The size field is filled for only some rows; it gives once, few, many or a size class.

TRBV7-9,TRBD1,14,-,TRBJ1-1,CASSLRQGHTEAFF,TGTGCCAGCAGCTTACGACAGGGGCACACTGAAGCTTTCTTT
TRBV27,-,13,-,TRBJ2-1,CASSSRVFSEQFF,TGTGCCAGCAGTTCGCGGGTGTTCAGTGAGCAGTTCTTC
TRBV7-9,-,13,-,TRBJ2-3,CASSTNYTDTQYF,TGTGCCAGCAGCACAAACTACACAGATACGCAGTATTTT
TRBV4-1,-,15,once,TRBJ1-5,CASSQERQFNQPQHF,TGCGCCAGCAGCCAAGAGAGACAGTTCAATCAGCCCCAGCATTTT
TRBV12-5,TRBD2,15,few,TRBJ2-1,CASGLEPGRVDEQFF,TGTGCTAGTGGTTTGGAGCCCGGGAGGGTGGATGAGCAGTTCTTC
TRBV28,TRBD1,13,-,TRBJ1-1,CASIQGGWTEAFF,TGTGCCAGCATCCAGGGGGGTTGGACTGAAGCTTTCTTT
TRBV7-3,-,17,few,TRBJ2-2,CASSPREKMGGTGELFF,TGTGCCAGCAGCCCTAGGGAGAAAATGGGGGGCACCGGGGAGCTGTTTTTT
TRBV30,-,12,-,TRBJ1-5,CAGWRGDQPQHF,TGTGCCGGTTGGAGGGGTGATCAGCCCCAGCATTTT
TRBV5-6,TRBD2,18,-,TRBJ2-1,CASSSLVAGKRLRSEQFF,TGTGCCAGCAGCTCGCTAGTAGCGGGAAAGAGGTTGAGGAGTGAGCAGTTCTTC
TRBV19,-,15,-,TRBJ1-5,CASSIRRGGNQPQHF,TGTGCCAGTAGTATTCGCAGGGGAGGCAATCAGCCCCAGCATTTT
TRBV7-2,TRBD1,15,-,TRBJ2-5,CASSPRSDREETQYF,TGTGCCAGCAGCCCCCGATCGGACAGGGAAGAGACCCAGTACTTC
TRBV9,-,14,-,TRBJ1-2,CASSPKQANYGYTF,TGTGCCAGCAGCCCTAAACAGGCAAACTATGGCTACACCTTC
TRBV7-9,-,13,-,TRBJ1-1,CASSQGGNTEAFF,TGTGCCAGCAGTCAAGGGGGTAATACTGAAGCTTTCTTT
TRBV28,-,15,-,TRBJ2-6,CASSFQQGGANVLTF,TGTGCCAGCAGTTTTCAGCAGGGGGGGGCCAACGTCCTGACTTTC
TRBV18,TRBD1,16,-,TRBJ2-1,CASSPNGDRSYNEQFF,TGTGCCAGCTCACCAAACGGGGACAGGTCCTACAATGAGCAGTTCTTC
TRBV5-1,-,15,-,TRBJ1-1,CASSLERGENTEAFF,TGCGCCAGCAGCCTGGAGCGGGGGGAGAACACTGAAGCTTTCTTT
TRBV7-9,-,15,few,TRBJ2-7,CASSLVEARSYEQYF,TGTGCCAGCAGCTTAGTCGAGGCCCGCTCCTACGAGCAGTACTTC
TRBV7-2,TRBD2,15,-,TRBJ2-2,CASSLRLAGTGELFF,TGTGCCAGCAGCCTCCGACTAGCGGGAACCGGGGAGCTGTTTTTT
TRBV4-3,-,16,-,TRBJ2-5,CASSLSVADGQETQYF,TGCGCCAGCAGCCTCTCGGTAGCCGACGGCCAAGAGACCCAGTACTTC
TRBV14,TRBD1,15,-,TRBJ2-7,CASSQGGQWRHEQYF,TGTGCCAGCAGCCAAGGGGGACAGTGGCGTCACGAGCAGTACTTC
TRBV5-8,-,16,few,TRBJ1-4,CASSWRGLGQNEKLFF,TGTGCCAGCAGCTGGAGGGGTCTCGGCCAGAATGAAAAACTGTTTTTT
TRBV27,-,15,-,TRBJ2-1,CASSLFWESSNEQFF,TGTGCCAGCAGTTTATTTTGGGAGTCTTCCAATGAGCAGTTCTTC
TRBV27,-,16,-,TRBJ2-2,CASSFDRTFSSGELFF,TGTGCCAGCAGTTTCGACAGGACCTTCAGCTCCGGGGAGCTGTTTTTT
TRBV14,-,14,-,TRBJ1-6,CASSHRDRDSPLHF,TGTGCCAGCAGCCACCGGGATAGGGATTCACCCCTCCACTTT
TRBV7-2,-,14,-,TRBJ2-5,CASSRLGGVGTQYF,TGTGCCAGCAGCCGACTTGGGGGCGTCGGGACCCAGTACTTC
TRBV13,TRBD1,16,-,TRBJ2-3,CASSFGRTGPTDTQYF,TGTGCCAGCAGCTTCGGACGGACAGGGCCCACAGATACGCAGTATTTT
TRBV7-9,-,12,-,TRBJ2-7,CSSSPKTYEQYF,TGTTCCAGCAGCCCCAAAACCTACGAGCAGTACTTC
TRBV2,-,15,once,TRBJ1-2,CASSSEQGGIYGYTF,TGTGCCAGCAGTTCTGAACAGGGAGGGATCTATGGCTACACCTTC
TRBV11-2,TRBD1,14,-,TRBJ2-7,CASSFAGGAYEQYF,TGTGCCAGCAGCTTCGCAGGGGGTGCCTACGAGCAGTACTTC
TRBV7-2,-,14,once,TRBJ2-3,CASKSGMNTDTQYF,TGTGCCAGCAAATCTGGCATGAACACAGATACGCAGTATTTT
TRBV7-9,-,13,-,TRBJ1-2,CASSLADIGGYTF,TGTGCCAGCAGCTTGGCGGACATAGGCGGCTACACCTTC
TRBV7-2,TRBD1,14,-,TRBJ1-2,CASSFSTGGYGYTF,TGTGCCAGTAGCTTCTCGACAGGGGGGTATGGCTACACCTTC
TRBV5-4,TRBD2,18,-,TRBJ2-2,CASSRGLAGGQGTGELFF,TGTGCCAGCAGCCGGGGACTAGCGGGAGGACAAGGTACCGGGGAGCTGTTTTTT
TRBV18,-,16,-,TRBJ2-1,CASSPGGTLSYNEQFF,TGTGCCAGCTCACCAGGGGGGACCCTCAGTTACAATGAGCAGTTCTTC
TRBV28,-,11,-,TRBJ1-1,CAGGGDTEAFF,TGTGCCGGGGGGGGCGACACTGAAGCTTTCTTT
TRBV6-4,-,13,-,TRBJ1-1,CASSETRETEAFF,TGTGCCAGCAGTGAAACGAGGGAGACTGAAGCTTTCTTT
TRBV18,-,15,-,TRBJ2-2,CASSPSLTATGELFF,TGTGCCAGCTCACCATCGCTTACAGCCACCGGGGAGCTGTTTTTT
TRBV5-6,-,17,-,TRBJ1-2,CASSLAPGHLPNYGYTF,TGTGCCAGCAGCTTGGCCCCAGGGCACCTTCCTAACTATGGCTACACCTTC
TRBV5-6,-,14,once,TRBJ1-1,CASSLAGGGRAAFF,TGTGCCAGCAGCTTGGCCGGGGGCGGGAGGGCTGCTTTCTTT
TRBV5-1,TRBD1,14,-,TRBJ2-7,CASSKHRGGYEQYF,TGCGCCAGCAGCAAACACAGGGGCGGTTACGAGCAGTACTTC
TRBV7-9,-,13,-,TRBJ1-4,CASRRSANEKLFF,TGTGCCAGTCGAAGATCGGCTAATGAAAAACTGTTTTTT
TRBV2,-,13,-,TRBJ2-5,CASSDVGAETQYF,TGTGCCAGCAGTGATGTAGGAGCAGAGACCCAGTACTTC
TRBV7-2,-,12,-,TRBJ1-5,CASSYQGGPQHF,TGTGCCAGCAGCTATCAGGGCGGGCCCCAGCATTTT